This T cell receptor beta chain derives from a study of sequential checkpoint blockade in melanoma (dated 2019 in TCRdb). Some background on the complete study: Patients were randomized 1:1 to first-line nivolumab followed by ipilimumab (arm A) or ipilimumab followed by nivolumab (arm B). Maintenance nivolumab was given following each of the two trial sequences. TCRbeta immunosequencing was performed on DNA from 75 to 95 pretreatment melanoma tumor samples. For about 22 patients, matched tumor biopsies were obtained before treatment and at week 13, following single-agent nivolumab (arm A) or ipilimumab (arm B). Approximately 79% of the matched pre- and post-treatment tumor biopsy pairs came from the same lesion. Beyond this particular receptor, the publication reports: Achieving clinical benefit was about 30 times more likely for patients whose tumor T-cell fraction and clonality increased by week 13. PD-L1 staining and CD8+ T-cell counts correlated with tumor T-cell fraction and clonality, whereas mutational load did not. Larger, independent patient cohorts are needed to validate the response-prediction model that combines TCR metrics and mutation burden. Within-arm analyses of tumor T-cell fraction were limited by small sample sizes and reduced statistical power. Among patients in the nivolumab-first arm (arm A), tumor TIL clonality before treatment was associated with response (P = .04).

Measured from the cysteine to the phenylalanine, the CDR3 is 18 residues long. The retained sequence is limited to the CDR3, 54 bases, with the frame set at the first base. CDR1 and CDR2 are read off the germline V gene as SGHDN and FVKESK. The V end gives up 1 base and the J end 6 bases, leaving 13 bases in the junction not matched to a gene. A remark on this clone: This clone's antigen is unknown. No base quality information exists; no much larger clone differs at one position.

The treatment or condition label, as the study defines it: randomized to nivolumab then ipilimumab (arm A) or the reverse (arm B). Prior DNA-damaging chemotherapy had not been received by any trial patient. Samples were obtained from patients with melanoma enrolled in CheckMate 064, a randomized, open-label phase II trial of sequential checkpoint blockade. Tumor TCR sequencing used genomic DNA from formalin-fixed paraffin-embedded (FFPE) tissue samples. The immunoSEQ Assay was used to immunosequence TCRbeta CDR3 regions from genomic DNA. Prior to high-throughput sequencing, genomic DNA was amplified by bias-controlled multiplex PCR. For the original study's pipeline: To quantify the absolute abundance of each unique TCRbeta CDR3 region, the sequences were collapsed and filtered. Clonality, defined as 1 minus Pielou's evenness, was calculated using only productive rearrangements. Tumor T-cell fraction was computed by normalizing TCRbeta template counts to usable DNA, estimated from several housekeeping genes. Clones with significantly greater frequencies in on-treatment versus baseline samples were identified using a previously published method. TCRdb holds this immuneACCESS table with in-frame rearrangements only. Some clones are missing; in checked studies, unresolved V genes explain under half, and the rest has no known cause. V and J calls and clone size follow that table, whereas D and trimming were derived from the DNA. The sample profile shows about 13,000 clones; roughly a quarter of them were found once. The top ten clones comprise approximately 17% of the sample.

The clonotype was recovered from a human donor with melanoma. The rearrangement joined TRBV14 to TRBJ2-1, with 9 bases in between that match TRBD2. The material was tumor tissue (inferred from file names), obtained from a patient given nivolumab and ipilimumab in sequence. In nucleotides, the sequence is TGTGCCAGCAGCCAAGGAATGAGGGGCGGGAGGGCCGGCAATGAGCAGTTCTTC. Its protein reads: CASSQGMRGGRAGNEQFF.